This is a list of T cell receptor beta chains from one sample in a study of CD8 T cells in Susac syndrome. From the immunoSEQ multiplex PCR reads, TCRdb called clonotypes with MiXCR, one entry per CDR3 protein. This table has tens of thousands of distinct CDR3 sequences, roughly nine tenths appearing once. Sequencing was performed on CD8+ T cells from PBMCs. The receptors derive from a human donor with multiple sclerosis. Each CDR3 is given with its conserved first and last residue. The order of the fields is V gene, J gene, D gene, clone size, CDR3 length, CDR3 DNA, CDR3 protein. The D gene is left open where the match is weak. The size of a clone is reported for some rows only, either as once, few or many, or as a class for expanded clones.

TRBV7-3	TRBJ2-5	.	.	13	TGTGCCAGCAGCTTAGACCGGGGGGAGACCCAGTACTTC	CASSLDRGETQYF
TRBV20-1	TRBJ2-6	.	once	16	TGCAGTGCTACAGGGCGAAGCCTCTCTGGGGCCAACGTCCTGACTTTC	CSATGRSLSGANVLTF
TRBV12-3/TRBV12-4	TRBJ2-5	TRBD1	.	15	TGTGCCAGCACCCCCGGGGACAGCCTTGTGGAGACCCAGTACTTC	CASTPGDSLVETQYF
TRBV4-2	TRBJ2-3	TRBD1	.	14	TGTGCCAGCAGCCCGGACAGGGCCATAGATACGCAGTATTTT	CASSPDRAIDTQYF
TRBV5-6	TRBJ2-3	.	.	12	TGTGCCAGCAGCCCTAGGTACGATACGCAGTATTTT	CASSPRYDTQYF
TRBV6-1	TRBJ1-3	.	.	19	TGTGCCAGCAGTGAACCTGAGGAGGCAGTCTCATTCTCTGGAAACACCATATATTTT	CASSEPEEAVSFSGNTIYF
TRBV7-9	TRBJ2-1	.	.	12	TGTGCCAGCAGCCCCAACTACAATGAGCAGTTCTTC	CASSPNYNEQFF
TRBV27	TRBJ1-2	.	once	13	TGTGCCAGCAGGTTTTCGGGGGACTATGGCTACACCTTC	CASRFSGDYGYTF
TRBV6-2/TRBV6-3	TRBJ1-2	.	.	14	TGTGCCAGCAGCTATAAATCCTCTTACTATGGCTACACCTTC	CASSYKSSYYGYTF
TRBV13	TRBJ2-2	.	.	16	TGTGCCAGCAGCTTAGAGGGACATACGAACACCGGGGAGCTGTTTTTT	CASSLEGHTNTGELFF
TRBV7-8	TRBJ2-5	.	.	11	TGTGCCAGCAGCGAATGGGAGACCCAGTACTTC	CASSEWETQYF